A single sample gave rise to the 29 T cell receptor beta chains below, sequenced in a study of somatic mutations in cytotoxic T cells in rheumatoid arthritis. TCRdb keeps only in-frame clones here, not all; method: immunoSEQ multiplex PCR. Here the sample spans under 35,000 clones, 70% to 90% being singletons. Sequences were obtained from CD8+ T cells sorted from blood. The receptors were gathered from an adult with rheumatoid arthritis.

The rearrangement links TRBV27 to TRBJ2-1; 16 nucleotides align to TRBD2. Looked up from germline, CDR1 is MNHEY and CDR2 is SMNVEV (reference sequence). The CDR3 totals 15 residues. The junction had 2 bases not matched to a gene; V was cut back by 3 bases and J by 9 bases. CDR3 DNA: TGTGCCAGCAGTTTCGGGACTAGCGGGAGGGGTGAGCAGTTCTTC. Protein sequence: CASSFGTSGRGEQFF.

CDR3 bases: TGTGCCAGTAGCCGGGGGGCCTTCAGCAATCAGCCCCAGCATTTT. This codes for CASSRGAFSNQPQHF. The rearrangement uses TRBV19 and TRBJ1-5; possible D gene TRBD1, 6 bases. The CDR3 runs to 15 residues. V dropped 6 bases and J dropped 1 base, with 13 bases sitting between them. Germline loops: CDR1 LNHDA, CDR2 SQIVND (reference sequence). Supplemented by reference TRBV19 and TRBJ1-5, the full variable domain reads DGGITQSPKYLFRKEGQNVTLSCEQNLNHDAMYWYRQDPGQGLRLIYYSQIVNDFQKGDIAEGYSVSREKKESFPLTVTSAQKNPTAFYLCASSRGAFSNQPQHFGDGTRLSIL.

The V call is TRBV27, the J call TRBJ1-2; D gene uncertain. V was clipped by 3 bases and J by 6 bases, with 11 bases between them. CDR1 MNHEY and CDR2 SMNVEV come from the germline V gene (reference sequence). This CDR3 has 13 residues. CDR3 bases: TGTGCCAGCAGTTTCGGGCTCTCGAATGGCTACACCTTC. Translation gives CASSFGLSNGYTF.

V gene TRBV12-5 combines with J gene TRBJ2-1; 9 bases are a match to TRBD2. The CDR3 is made up of 15 amino acids. Losses at the gene ends were 3 bases for V and 4 bases for J; bases not matched to a gene: 4. The germline gives CDR1 LGHNT, CDR2 FRNRAP. The CDR3 nucleotides read TGTGCTAGTGGTTTCTCTAGCGGGAATTACAATGAGCAGTTCTTC. Protein: CASGFSSGNYNEQFF.

This clone has only a few counts. The chain combines TRBV19 with TRBJ2-7; 10 positions agree with TRBD1. Germline V CDR1 and CDR2: LNHDA, SQIVND (reference sequence). Unmatched junction bases numbered 6, after V lost 5 bases and J lost 2 bases. The CDR3 covers 15 residues. CDR3 loop: CASSFGGQGTYEQYF. The CDR3 DNA sequence: TGTGCCAGTAGTTTCGGGGGACAGGGGACCTACGAGCAGTACTTC.

J is TRBJ2-3 and V is TRBV19; no clear D gene. In germline, CDR1 is LNHDA, CDR2 SQIVND (reference sequence). The CDR3 covers 16 residues. V dropped 0 bases and J dropped 7 bases, with 17 bases sitting between them. The CDR3 sequence: CASSIELTVPTHTQYF. DNA of the CDR3: TGTGCCAGTAGTATAGAGCTCACGGTCCCCACTCATACGCAGTATTTT.

The chain employs TRBV15 and TRBJ2-7, with D perhaps matching TRBD2 (6 bases). Germline-derived CDR1 and CDR2 are LNHNV and YYDKDF (reference sequence). This CDR3 has 15 residues. The germline V and J ends were trimmed by 3 bases and 1 base, with 13 bases remaining between them. CDR3 sequence: CATSSSKGLSYEQYF. CDR3 in DNA: TGTGCCACCAGCAGTTCTAAGGGACTTTCCTACGAGCAGTACTTC.

The chain links TRBV27 to TRBJ2-3, with a weak D call TRBD1 (5 bases). Trimming removed 2 bases at V and 2 bases at J, with 14 bases between. This CDR3 is 16 amino acids long. Germline CDR1 is MNHEY and CDR2 is SMNVEV (reference sequence). CDR3 sequence: CASSLDRGGATDTQYF. The CDR3 region has the DNA TGTGCCAGCAGTTTAGATCGAGGTGGGGCCACAGATACGCAGTATTTT.

This chain joins TRBV19 and TRBJ1-1; 9 bases are shared with TRBD1. The CDR3 is 13 amino acids. Per the germline V gene, CDR1 is LNHDA and CDR2 is SQIVND (reference sequence). V shed 5 bases and J 11 bases; nucleotides not matched to a gene: 9. CDR3: CASSLGTGIEAFF. CDR3 nucleotides: TGTGCCAGTAGTTTGGGGACAGGGATAGAGGCTTTCTTT.

CDR3 amino acids: CASSQSGSQPQHF. DNA for the CDR3: TGTGCCAGCAGCCAATCGGGGTCGCAGCCCCAGCATTTT. The J gene is TRBJ1-5, the V gene TRBV16, with D unclear. The CDR3 has 13 residues. The V and J ends lost 0 bases and 7 bases respectively, with 7 bases between them. CDR1 and CDR2 (germline): KGHSY, FQNENV.

V is TRBV2 and J is TRBJ2-7, with 7 bases lining up with TRBD2. Germline-derived CDR1 and CDR2 are SNHLY and FYNNEI. V shed 6 bases and J 3 bases; nucleotides not matched to a gene: 11. The CDR3 spans 15 residues. The chain's CDR3 is CASRGLGGVDYEQYF. The CDR3 DNA is TGTGCCAGCAGGGGGTTGGGGGGGGTGGACTACGAGCAGTACTTC.

The chain couples TRBV5-1 to TRBJ2-1, with D tentatively TRBD2 (5 bases). V gave up 0 bases and J gave up 3 bases, with 10 bases separating them. The CDR3 contains 15 residues. The germline CDR1 and CDR2 sequences are SGHRS and YFSETQ. CDR3 sequence reads: CASSLEASNYNEQFF. DNA of the CDR3: TGCGCCAGCAGCTTGGAGGCTAGCAACTACAATGAGCAGTTCTTC.

This clone was seen a single time. The rearrangement joins TRBV6-6 to TRBJ2-3, with TRBD2 matching 11 bases. The CDR3 sequence is 15 residues long. The germline gives CDR1 MNHNY, CDR2 SVGAGI (reference sequence). V lost 6 bases, J lost 5 bases, and 7 bases stayed unmatched. CDR3 coding DNA: TGTGCCAGCAGCCTCTTAGCGGGGGGGTTAGATACGCAGTATTTT. It encodes CASSLLAGGLDTQYF.

This rearrangement joins TRBV13 to TRBJ2-7, with TRBD1 matching over 8 bases. This CDR3 has 13 amino acids. V trimming: 5 bases; J trimming: 5 bases; junction bases outside the gene matches: 5. Germline CDR1 PRHDT, CDR2 FYEKMQ (reference sequence). CDR3 DNA: TGTGCCAGCAGCATACAGGGGGGCCACGAGCAGTACTTC. Protein sequence: CASSIQGGHEQYF.

The chain joins TRBV7-9 to TRBJ2-7, with 10 bases fitting TRBD1. Looked up from germline, CDR1 is SEHNR and CDR2 is FQNEAQ (reference sequence). The CDR3 extends over 17 amino acids. J lost 2 bases, V lost 6 bases, and 13 bases had no gene match. CDR3 sequence reads: CASRSTAWDRGPYEQYF. Here the CDR3 DNA reads TGTGCCAGCAGGAGCACTGCCTGGGACAGGGGTCCCTACGAGCAGTACTTC.

The chain has TRBV4-1 and TRBJ2-1; weak D call: TRBD2 (7 bases). Trimming stripped 3 bases from V and 7 bases from J, with 22 bases between. In germline, CDR1 is MGHRA, CDR2 YSYEKL. The CDR3 totals 17 residues. The CDR3: CASSHPGGLADINEQFF. The CDR3 DNA reads TGCGCCAGCAGCCATCCCGGGGGGCTAGCGGACATAAATGAGCAGTTCTTC.

The J gene is TRBJ2-1, the V gene TRBV9; 10 bases are shared with TRBD2. Trimming took 3 bases from V and 3 from J; bases not matched to a gene: 6. The CDR3 is 16 amino acids. CDR1 is SGDLS and CDR2 is YYNGEE in the germline V gene. CDR3 protein: CASSDTGTSVYNEQFF. Written as DNA, the CDR3 is TGTGCCAGCAGCGACACCGGGACTAGCGTCTACAATGAGCAGTTCTTC.

The CDR3 reads CASSLGQGRNEQYF. For the CDR3, the DNA is TGTGCCAGCAGCTTAGGTCAGGGGCGGAACGAGCAGTACTTC. The chain uses TRBV7-2 and TRBJ2-7, with D possibly matching TRBD1 (6 bases). This CDR3 comprises 14 residues. Trimming cost V 1 base and J 5 bases, with 12 bases left between them. Looked up from germline, CDR1 is SGHTA and CDR2 is FQGNSA.

V gene TRBV19 combines with J gene TRBJ1-1, with D maybe TRBD1 (5 bases). CDR3 length: 15 residues. Trimming cost V 2 bases and J 6 bases, with 16 bases left between them. Germline V gene data show CDR1 as LNHDA and CDR2 as SQIVND (reference sequence). The CDR3 nucleotides are TGTGCCAGTAGTATAACATTTTTTGGGGGATCTGAAGCTTTCTTT. Its protein product is CASSITFFGGSEAFF.

The V and J genes are TRBV27 and TRBJ2-3; D gene uncertain. This CDR3 is built from 13 residues. From germline, CDR1 is MNHEY and CDR2 SMNVEV (reference sequence). V lost 1 base and J lost 4, with 6 bases in between. In nucleotides, the CDR3 is TGTGCCAGCAGTTTATGGCAGGCAGATACGCAGTATTTT. Amino acid sequence: CASSLWQADTQYF.

The gene calls are TRBV7-2 and TRBJ2-7, with D perhaps TRBD2 (5 bases). The DNA end favors TRBJ2-5, so the J call may be wrong. Germline lookup yields CDR1 SGHTA and CDR2 FQGNSA. This CDR3 spans 18 amino acids. This CDR3 reads CASSLGVGFSAYQETQYF. CDR3 DNA: TGTGCCAGCAGCTTAGGAGTGGGGTTTAGCGCGTACCAAGAGACCCAGTACTTC.

This clone was seen only once. The rearrangement uses TRBV9 and TRBJ2-2; 7 positions agree with TRBD1. CDR1 and CDR2 from the germline V gene are SGDLS and YYNGEE. This CDR3 is 17 amino acids long. The V gene end was trimmed by 0 bases and the J gene end by 5 bases; junction bases not matched to a gene: 10. The CDR3 coding sequence is TGTGCCAGCAGCGTAGGGCTTGAGGGGGCGGTTACCGGGGAGCTGTTTTTT. It translates to CASSVGLEGAVTGELFF. The complete variable domain, with remaining parts taken from reference TRBV9 and TRBJ2-2, reads DSGVTQTPKHLITATGQRVTLRCSPRSGDLSVYWYQQSLDQGLQFLIQYYNGEERAKGNILERFSAQQFPDLHSELNLSSLELGDSALYFCASSVGLEGAVTGELFFGEGSRLTVL.

The chain has TRBV9 and TRBJ2-1, with D tentatively TRBD1 or TRBD2 (5 bases each). The CDR3 extends over 18 amino acids. V lost 2 bases and J lost 0, with 18 bases in between. From germline, CDR1 is SGDLS and CDR2 YYNGEE. Here the CDR3 reads CASSVGRADLSSYNEQFF. CDR3 nucleotides: TGTGCCAGCAGCGTGGGGCGGGCGGACTTAAGCTCCTACAATGAGCAGTTCTTC.

The V gene is TRBV15, the J gene TRBJ2-7; maybe TRBD2 (6 bases). The CDR3 totals 14 residues. The V end was cut by 8 bases, the J end by 1 base, with 15 bases between. Germline-derived CDR1 and CDR2 are LNHNV and YYDKDF (reference sequence). The CDR3 sequence is CATRETVYSYEQYF. The CDR3 region has the DNA TGTGCCACCCGGGAGACAGTTTATTCCTACGAGCAGTACTTC.

This clone turned up a few times. The rearrangement links TRBV7-9 to TRBJ1-2; 8 bases agree with TRBD1. Germline-derived CDR1 and CDR2 are SEHNR and FQNEAQ (reference sequence). This CDR3 contains 13 residues. With V trimmed by 6 bases and J by 5 bases, 5 bases remained unmatched. This chain's CDR3 is CASRSDRGYGYTF. For the CDR3, the DNA is TGTGCCAGCAGATCCGACAGGGGATATGGCTACACCTTC.

The chain couples TRBV7-2 to TRBJ1-1, with D maybe TRBD1 (5 bases). V lost 3 bases to trimming and J lost 6 bases, with 11 bases between them. Germline V gene sequence: CDR1 SGHTA, CDR2 FQGNSA. The CDR3 runs to 13 residues. The CDR3 nucleotides read TGTGCCAGCAGCTTTTTGGAGGGGCCTGAAGCTTTCTTT. Protein product: CASSFLEGPEAFF.

V and J are TRBV13 and TRBJ2-5; D not certain. This CDR3 comprises 16 residues. Germline CDR1 is PRHDT and CDR2 is FYEKMQ (reference sequence). V shed 5 bases and J shed 5 bases, with 21 bases lying between them. CDR3 residues: CASSVASQRARETQYF. CDR3 sequence (DNA): TGTGCCAGCAGCGTGGCGTCGCAGCGAGCAAGGGAGACCCAGTACTTC.

The chain combines TRBV14 with TRBJ2-2; tentative D call: TRBD1 (6 bases). Trimming left V 4 bases short and J 7 bases short, with 10 bases between. The CDR3 contains 13 residues. Germline V gives CDR1 SGHDN, CDR2 FVKESK. This CDR3 is CASSLQGHGELFF. In nucleotides, the CDR3 is TGTGCCAGCAGCCTACAGGGCCACGGGGAGCTGTTTTTT.

V is TRBV6-4 and J is TRBJ2-6, with unresolved D. The CDR3 has 15 residues. V was pared by 0 bases and J by 0 bases, with 3 bases between. The germline V gene encodes CDR1 MRHNA and CDR2 SNTAGT. CDR3 DNA sequence: TGTGCCAGCAGTGACTCACTCTCTGGGGCCAACGTCCTGACTTTC. As protein: CASSDSLSGANVLTF.